This entry lists 32 T cell receptor beta chains sequenced from one sample in a study of blood T cell repertoires in COVID-19. Libraries were prepared by immunoSEQ multiplex PCR; TCRdb keeps only in-frame clonotypes and omits some of them. Of about 160,000 clones in the sample, 75% to 80% were seen once. The source material was peripheral blood. All receptors come from a woman aged 80 or over with acute or convalescent COVID-19.

The chain couples TRBV19 to TRBJ1-1; D unresolved. CDR3 size: 13 residues. Germline V CDR1 and CDR2: LNHDA, SQIVND (reference sequence). Trimming shortened V by 6 bases and J by 10 bases, and 18 bases separated the two germline ends. The CDR3 sequence is CASSLAGNVVAFF. The CDR3 region has the DNA TGTGCCAGTAGCCTTGCGGGGAACGTGGTAGCTTTCTTT.

The gene calls are TRBV9 and TRBJ2-7; maybe TRBD2 (5 bases). This CDR3 has 14 amino acids. Trimming stripped 0 bases from V and 2 bases from J, with 9 bases between. Germline CDR1 and CDR2: SGDLS and YYNGEE. The CDR3 here is CASSVGSGTYEQYF. As DNA, the CDR3 is TGTGCCAGCAGCGTAGGATCGGGGACCTACGAGCAGTACTTC. Full variable domain (missing parts from reference TRBV9 and TRBJ2-7): DSGVTQTPKHLITATGQRVTLRCSPRSGDLSVYWYQQSLDQGLQFLIQYYNGEERAKGNILERFSAQQFPDLHSELNLSSLELGDSALYFCASSVGSGTYEQYFGPGTRLTVT.

J is TRBJ2-7 and V is TRBV19; 8 bases are a match to TRBD2. Germline V gene sequence: CDR1 LNHDA, CDR2 SQIVND (reference sequence). The CDR3 contains 15 residues. V shed 7 bases, J shed 1 base, and the junction held 9 bases outside the gene matches. The CDR3 DNA follows: TGTGCCAGTACCCGTAGCGGGGCGGGGTCCTACGAGCAGTACTTC. The encoded protein is CASTRSGAGSYEQYF.

V is TRBV15 and J is TRBJ2-2, with unresolved D. The V end was cut by 4 bases, the J end by 3 bases, with 9 bases between. Looked up from germline, CDR1 is LNHNV and CDR2 is YYDKDF (reference sequence). The CDR3 loop spans 14 amino acids. This chain's CDR3 is CATSTGRYTGELFF. The CDR3 DNA reads TGTGCCACCAGCACTGGCAGATACACCGGGGAGCTGTTTTTT.

V is TRBV7-8 and J is TRBJ2-7, with TRBD2 matching over 9 bases. Germline-derived CDR1 and CDR2 are SGHVS and FQNEAQ. This CDR3 contains 14 residues. The J segment lost 0 bases and the V segment lost 7 bases, leaving 4 bases of the junction unmatched. The CDR3 here is CASTTSGSSYEQYF. CDR3 DNA: TGTGCCAGCACGACTAGCGGAAGCTCCTACGAGCAGTACTTC.

The rearrangement uses TRBV15 and TRBJ2-7, with D maybe TRBD2 (6 bases). The germline gives CDR1 LNHNV, CDR2 YYDKDF (reference sequence). The CDR3 loop spans 14 amino acids. With 5 bases removed from V and 9 bases from J, the gap between germline ends came to 20 bases. CDR3 protein: CATSGGIQGSVQYF. The CDR3 DNA follows: TGTGCCACCAGCGGGGGGATCCAGGGATCGGTGCAGTACTTC.

This clone was counted a single time. This chain links TRBV19 with TRBJ2-7; a weak D match, TRBD2 (6 bases). Trimming cost V 5 bases and J 0 bases, with 20 bases left between them. Germline V gene lookup returns CDR1 LNHDA and CDR2 SQIVND (reference sequence). This CDR3 is 17 amino acids long. The CDR3 sequence is CASSPTASWGGSYEQYF. CDR3 bases: TGTGCCAGTAGTCCCACGGCGTCCTGGGGAGGCTCCTACGAGCAGTACTTC.

The V and J genes are TRBV7-9 and TRBJ2-5; D ambiguous. The CDR3 covers 14 residues. Germline CDR1 reads SEHNR; CDR2 reads FQNEAQ (reference sequence). Trimming left V 4 bases short and J 0 bases short, with 9 bases between. The CDR3 loop is CASSSPQYQETQYF. Written as DNA, the CDR3 is TGTGCCAGCAGCTCCCCACAGTACCAAGAGACCCAGTACTTC.

This clone was seen just once. V usage is TRBV19 and J usage is TRBJ2-1, with D possibly being TRBD2 (6 bases). The germline V and J ends were trimmed by 5 bases and 3 bases, with 14 bases remaining between them. CDR3 length: 15 amino acids. Germline CDR1 and CDR2: LNHDA and SQIVND (reference sequence). The CDR3 is CASSPGDSDYNEQFF. The CDR3 DNA reads TGTGCCAGTAGTCCGGGGGACTCCGACTACAATGAGCAGTTCTTC.

The gene calls are TRBV4-2 and TRBJ2-1, with D perhaps TRBD2 (7 bases). Germline-derived CDR1 and CDR2 are LGHNA and YNFKEQ. The CDR3 is made up of 16 amino acids. Trimming stripped 0 bases from V and 2 bases from J, with 11 bases between. CDR3 protein: CASSQDAGAPYNEQFF. The CDR3 nucleotides are TGTGCCAGCAGCCAAGATGCGGGGGCCCCCTACAATGAGCAGTTCTTC.

This chain connects TRBV5-1 to TRBJ1-2, with unresolved D. Germline V lookup: CDR1 SGHRS, CDR2 YFSETQ. This CDR3 spans 14 amino acids. Trimming left V 0 bases short and J 0 bases short, with 6 bases between. CDR3 in amino acids: CASSLVAANYGYTF. The CDR3 region has the DNA TGCGCCAGCAGCTTGGTGGCTGCTAACTATGGCTACACCTTC.

The V gene is TRBV7-8, the J gene TRBJ1-1; weak D call: TRBD1 (5 bases). Germline CDR1 SGHVS, CDR2 FQNEAQ. The ends were cut back, 5 bases at V and 3 bases at J, with 13 bases in the middle. The CDR3 consists of 14 residues. The CDR3: CASSIRGGDTEAFF. CDR3 DNA: TGTGCCAGCAGCATCCGCGGGGGGGACACTGAAGCTTTCTTT.

This chain's CDR3 is CASALTGETGELFF. CDR3 bases: TGTGCCAGCGCCCTCACAGGGGAAACCGGGGAGCTGTTTTTT. The chain uses TRBV6-5 and TRBJ2-2; TRBD1 aligns across 7 bases. The germline CDR1 and CDR2 sequences are MNHEY and SVGAGI. The V and J ends lost 8 bases and 5 bases, in that order; junction bases with no gene match: 8. CDR3 length: 14 residues.

V is TRBV4-1 and J is TRBJ2-7, with TRBD1 matching 8 bases. Germline V lookup: CDR1 MGHRA, CDR2 YSYEKL. V dropped 2 bases and J dropped 3; count of bases not matched to a gene: 3. The CDR3 totals 14 residues. The CDR3 nucleotides read TGCGCCAGCAGCCAACTCGGACAGGGCTACGAGCAGTACTTC. This translates into CASSQLGQGYEQYF.

The chain combines TRBV4-1 with TRBJ2-2, with 9 bases aligning to TRBD1. The CDR3 sequence is 15 residues long. From germline, CDR1 is MGHRA and CDR2 YSYEKL. The trim removed 1 base at V and 5 bases at J, leaving 2 bases unmatched. This chain's CDR3 is CASSQGQGVTGELFF. DNA of the CDR3: TGCGCCAGCAGCCAAGGACAGGGGGTGACCGGGGAGCTGTTTTTT.

On this clone itself: Other nucleotide sequences from this sample produce the same CDR3. In DNA form, the CDR3 reads TGCGCCAGCAGCTTGGAGTTAGCGGGCACCGGGGAGCTGTTTTTT. It encodes CASSLELAGTGELFF. The genes are TRBV5-1 and TRBJ2-2; the match to TRBD2 covers 7 bases. The CDR3 runs to 15 residues. The junction had 3 bases not matched to a gene; V was cut back by 0 bases and J by 4 bases. Germline-derived CDR1 and CDR2 are SGHRS and YFSETQ.

V usage is TRBV7-9 and J usage is TRBJ2-7; 7 bases are shared with TRBD1. Germline trimming cut 6 bases from V and 3 bases from J; bases unmatched to any gene: 2. The CDR3 loop spans 12 amino acids. The germline gives CDR1 SEHNR, CDR2 FQNEAQ (reference sequence). The CDR3, as DNA: TGTGCCAGCAGACGGGACAGCTACGAGCAGTACTTC. The encoded protein is CASRRDSYEQYF.

The CDR3 DNA sequence: TGTGCCAGCAGCTCCGGGACAGGATTTTATGGCTACACCTTC. This sequence encodes CASSSGTGFYGYTF. The chain uses TRBV5-6 and TRBJ1-2, with 8 bases that match TRBD1. Germline V gene lookup returns CDR1 SGHDT and CDR2 YYEEEE. CDR3 length: 14 residues. The V segment lost 3 bases and the J segment 5 bases; nucleotides outside the gene matches: 6.

This clone was detected a few times. The J gene is TRBJ2-7, the V gene TRBV7-8; D is perhaps TRBD2 (6 bases). The germline V and J ends were trimmed by 8 bases and 7 bases, with 18 bases remaining between them. The CDR3 runs 13 residues. The germline V gene has CDR1 SGHVS and CDR2 FQNEAQ. The CDR3 protein is CASGWAGAGEQYF. For the CDR3, the DNA is TGTGCCAGCGGCTGGGCGGGCGCGGGGGAGCAGTACTTC.

The chain employs TRBV19 and TRBJ2-3, with 7 positions matching TRBD2. V dropped 5 bases and J dropped 4; count of bases not matched to a gene: 6. CDR1 is LNHDA, CDR2 SQIVND, per germline (reference sequence). The CDR3 contains 14 residues. In nucleotides, the CDR3 is TGTGCCAGTAGTCGGGGACTATTTTCAGATACGCAGTATTTT. Protein product: CASSRGLFSDTQYF.

The chain links TRBV30 to TRBJ1-3; D is undetermined. The CDR3 is 11 amino acids. Germline CDR1 and CDR2: GTSNPN and SVGIG (reference sequence). Trimming cost V 8 bases and J 4 bases, with 9 bases left between them. This chain's CDR3 is CALGEGNTIYF. The CDR3 DNA reads TGTGCCCTCGGGGAAGGAAACACCATATATTTT.

This sequence joins TRBV6-5 and TRBJ2-7, with a weak D call TRBD2 (6 bases). The CDR3 has 14 residues. V lost 0 bases and J 6 bases, leaving 12 bases between the germline ends. CDR1 and CDR2 (germline): MNHEY, SVGAGI. CDR3: CASSYSRERPEQYF. The CDR3 nucleotides read TGTGCCAGCAGTTACTCCCGGGAGCGGCCCGAGCAGTACTTC.

The J gene is TRBJ1-2, the V gene TRBV6-1; D is perhaps TRBD1 (6 bases). This CDR3 spans 15 amino acids. Per the germline V gene, CDR1 is MNHNS and CDR2 is SASEGT. Trimming took off 2 bases at V and 8 bases at J, with 18 bases between the two ends. The CDR3 nucleotides are TGTGCCAGCAGTGAATCGTGGGGGGGGGCCTTAGGCTACACCTTC. It translates to CASSESWGGALGYTF.

V gene TRBV6-4 combines with J gene TRBJ2-2; possible D gene TRBD2, 6 bases. Deletions cut 4 bases from V and 5 bases from J, with 8 bases between. Germline V gene data show CDR1 as MRHNA and CDR2 as SNTAGT. The CDR3 consists of 13 residues. Written as DNA, the CDR3 is TGTGCCAGCAGTGTGGAGGGGACCGGGGAGCTGTTTTTT. It is translated as CASSVEGTGELFF.

V and J are TRBV5-4 and TRBJ2-2, with TRBD2 as a possible D gene (6 bases). The CDR3 runs 16 residues. The V end lost 2 bases, the J end lost 0 bases, and 11 bases lay between the germline ends. Germline V lookup: CDR1 SGHNT, CDR2 YYREEE (reference sequence). DNA for the CDR3: TGTGCCAGCAGCTTCGGGAGAGGGACGAACACCGGGGAGCTGTTTTTT. This translates into CASSFGRGTNTGELFF.

This chain connects TRBV27 to TRBJ2-3; tentatively, D is TRBD1 (5 bases). The germline V gene has CDR1 MNHEY and CDR2 SMNVEV (reference sequence). This CDR3 region has 16 residues. V was shortened by 6 bases and J by 0 bases, with 16 bases between the two germline ends. The CDR3 region is CASSYFSGKSTDTQYF. CDR3 DNA: TGTGCCAGCAGCTACTTTTCAGGGAAGAGCACAGATACGCAGTATTTT.

The V and J genes are TRBV20-1 and TRBJ1-2; D call uncertain. The V and J ends lost 7 bases and 4 bases respectively, with 10 bases between them. The CDR3 spans 11 residues. Germline V gene sequence: CDR1 DFQATT, CDR2 SNEGSKA (reference sequence). CDR3 in amino acids: CSEKNSYGYTF. The CDR3 DNA reads as TGCAGTGAAAAAAACAGCTATGGCTACACCTTC.

This clone appeared once. The V call is TRBV7-2, the J call TRBJ2-4; D gene uncertain. The V and J ends lost 6 bases and 2 bases respectively, with 11 bases between them. This CDR3 is built from 14 residues. Germline V gene data show CDR1 as SGHTA and CDR2 as FQGNSA. CDR3 bases: TGTGCCAGCAGTCAAGACTCAACCAAAAACATTCAGTACTTC. It yields the protein CASSQDSTKNIQYF.

The genes are TRBV7-2 and TRBJ1-2; D perhaps matches TRBD1 (5 bases). The germline V and J ends were trimmed by 3 bases and 2 bases, with 7 bases remaining between them. CDR3 length equals 13 residues. The germline V gene has CDR1 SGHTA and CDR2 FQGNSA. CDR3 sequence (DNA): TGTGCCAGCAGCTTCCCAGGGAACTATGGCTACACCTTC. As protein: CASSFPGNYGYTF.

The chain links TRBV2 to TRBJ1-2, with 10 bases that match TRBD1. Unmatched junction bases numbered 6, after V lost 6 bases and J lost 8 bases. The CDR3 length is 13 residues. Germline CDR1 reads SNHLY; CDR2 reads FYNNEI. The CDR3: CASRPGQGSGYTF. The CDR3 DNA reads as TGTGCCAGCAGGCCGGGACAGGGGTCCGGCTACACCTTC.

V is TRBV12-3 or TRBV12-4 and J is TRBJ1-6; TRBD1 is a possible D gene (5 bases). V was clipped by 3 bases and J by 7 bases, with 7 bases between them. The CDR3 is made up of 13 amino acids. The CDR3: CASSFGANSPLHF. The CDR3, as DNA: TGTGCCAGCAGTTTTGGGGCGAATTCACCCCTCCACTTT.

CDR3 sequence: CARGATDTQYF. DNA of the CDR3: TGTGCCAGGGGGGCGACAGATACGCAGTATTTT. The chain has TRBV2 and TRBJ2-3; perhaps TRBD1 as D (6 bases). The CDR3 consists of 11 residues. V was trimmed by 9 bases and J by 3 bases, leaving 7 bases between them. Germline V gives CDR1 SNHLY, CDR2 FYNNEI.